A single sample is the source of the 11 T cell receptor beta chains below, sequenced in a study of response to subunit inactivated influenza vaccine. TCRdb called the RT-PCR reads again in MiXCR, with one record for every CDR3 protein. The sample has 300,000 to 350,000 distinct CDR3 sequences; around a fifth are singletons. Sequencing used PBMCs from blood, obtained less than 22 months after vaccination. These receptors all stem from a man aged 50-75 years who received an inactivated influenza vaccine.

This chain links TRBV4-3 with TRBJ2-7; TRBD2 is a possible D gene (6 bases). The CDR3 spans 15 residues. CDR1 is LGHNA and CDR2 is YSLEER in the germline V gene. V gave up 4 bases and J gave up 4 bases, with 17 bases separating them. CDR3 sequence (DNA): TGCGCCAGCAGCCGTGGAAATGGCGGGGTATACGAGCAGTACTTC. This sequence encodes CASSRGNGGVYEQYF.

The chain joins TRBV11-1 to TRBJ2-3; 7 nucleotides align to TRBD2. Germline V gene data show CDR1 as SGHAT and CDR2 as FQDESV (reference sequence). The CDR3 is made up of 18 amino acids. The V segment lost 8 bases and the J segment 4 bases; nucleotides outside the gene matches: 21. This CDR3 reads CASRPGLSSQTEPDTQYF. In DNA, the CDR3 is TGTGCCAGCCGGCCGGGACTATCATCCCAAACAGAGCCAGATACGCAGTATTTT.

This clonotype showed up just a few times. The chain carries TRBV11-2 and TRBJ1-4; weak D call: TRBD1 (5 bases). Germline assignment: CDR1 SGHAT and CDR2 FQNNGV. The length of the CDR3 is 16 residues. Trimming left V 1 base short and J 5 bases short, with 14 bases between. CDR3 loop: CASSLVGVVRNEKLFF. DNA of the CDR3: TGTGCCAGCAGCTTAGTGGGGGTCGTTCGAAATGAAAAACTGTTTTTT.

The chain couples TRBV12-3 or TRBV12-4 to TRBJ1-5; D is undetermined. CDR3 length: 12 residues. V shed 5 bases and J shed 7 bases, with 9 bases lying between them. This chain's CDR3 is CASSASGQPQHF. The CDR3 DNA sequence: TGTGCCAGCAGTGCCTCGGGCCAGCCCCAGCATTTT.

This clonotype was observed a few times. J is TRBJ1-2 and V is TRBV5-1; D not certain. The V gene lost 0 bases and the J gene lost 4 bases, with 13 bases spanning the gap. The CDR3 loop spans 15 amino acids. Germline-derived CDR1 and CDR2 are SGHRS and YFSETQ. The CDR3 sequence: CASSLGTERAYGYTF. CDR3 DNA: TGCGCCAGCAGCTTGGGGACCGAAAGGGCCTATGGCTACACCTTC.

The rearrangement links TRBV7-8 to TRBJ1-6; 7 bases line up with TRBD1. The CDR3 contains 18 residues. From germline, CDR1 is SGHVS and CDR2 FQNEAQ. Trimming at V came to 0 bases and at J to 0 bases, leaving 5 bases not matched to a gene. The CDR3 DNA sequence: TGTGCCAGCAGCTTAGCGTTCAGGGGGGGCTCCTATAATTCACCCCTCCACTTT. Translating it yields CASSLAFRGGSYNSPLHF.

CDR3 sequence (DNA): TGCGCCAGCAGCCAACTCCCTAGCGGGGGGGCAGATGAGCAGTTCTTC. It yields the protein CASSQLPSGGADEQFF. The chain recombines TRBV4-3 with TRBJ2-1; 12 nucleotides align to TRBD2. V lost 2 bases and J lost 8; bases outside the gene matches: 7. The CDR3 spans 16 residues. The germline CDR1 and CDR2 sequences are LGHNA and YSLEER.

This chain links TRBV6-2 or TRBV6-3 with TRBJ1-2, with D hard to call. The germline gives CDR1 MNHEY, CDR2 SVGEGT. V was cut by 5 bases and J by 8 bases, with 15 bases left in between. The CDR3 loop spans 13 amino acids. The CDR3 coding sequence is TGTGCCAGCAGTGACCGGGTGGCTGGGGGCTACACCTTC. This encodes CASSDRVAGGYTF.

The table lists this clonotype with a few counts. CDR3 residues: CASSLGGSLTGELFF. In nucleotides, the CDR3 is TGTGCCAGCAGTTTAGGCGGGAGCCTCACCGGGGAGCTGTTTTTT. The rearrangement links TRBV28 to TRBJ2-2; TRBD2 aligns across 7 bases. The junction had 4 bases not matched to a gene; V was cut back by 2 bases and J by 4 bases. The CDR3 loop spans 15 amino acids. Germline CDR1 and CDR2: MDHEN and SYDVKM.

In its sample, this clonotype was seen many times. The J gene is TRBJ1-2, the V gene TRBV10-3; 9 nucleotides match TRBD1. The CDR3 is made up of 17 amino acids. Trimming removed 0 bases from V and 2 bases from J; junction bases left unmatched: 7. CDR1 is ENHRY, CDR2 SYGVKD, per germline. As DNA, the CDR3 is TGTGCCATCAGTGAGTCCTTTTGGACAGGGGAGAACTATGGCTACACCTTC. It is translated as CAISESFWTGENYGYTF.

In this sample, this clonotype turned up a few times. The rearrangement uses TRBV12-3 or TRBV12-4 and TRBJ1-4; a possible D gene is TRBD1 (5 bases). V was trimmed by 1 base and J by 16 bases, leaving 13 bases between them. The CDR3 contains 12 residues. The CDR3 DNA reads TGTGCCAGCAGTTTAGGGGGCGTCCTAAGGTTTTTT. Protein product: CASSLGGVLRFF.